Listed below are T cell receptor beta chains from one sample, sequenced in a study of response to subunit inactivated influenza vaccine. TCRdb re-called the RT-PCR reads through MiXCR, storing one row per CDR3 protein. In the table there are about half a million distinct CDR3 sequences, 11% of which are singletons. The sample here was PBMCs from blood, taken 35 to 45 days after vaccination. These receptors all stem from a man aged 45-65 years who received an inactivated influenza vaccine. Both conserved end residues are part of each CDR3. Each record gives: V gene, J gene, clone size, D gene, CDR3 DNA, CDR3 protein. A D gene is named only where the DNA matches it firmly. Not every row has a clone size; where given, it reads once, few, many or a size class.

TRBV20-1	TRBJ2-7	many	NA	TGCAGTGCTAAGAGGGTCTACGAGCAGTACTTC	CSAKRVYEQYF
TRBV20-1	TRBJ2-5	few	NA	TGCAGTGCTAGTGACCGTTTCGAGACCCAGTACTTC	CSASDRFETQYF
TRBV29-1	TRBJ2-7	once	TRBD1	TGCAGCGTGAAAAACCGGGACAGGGCCCACGAGCAGTACTTC	CSVKNRDRAHEQYF
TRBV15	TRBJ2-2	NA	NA	TGTGCCACCAGCAGAGAAGGTTCAATAGCCGGGGAGCTGTTTTTT	CATSREGSIAGELFF
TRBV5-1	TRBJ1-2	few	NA	TGCGCCAGCAGCCTTAACAGGGTCCGATATGGCTACACCTTC	CASSLNRVRYGYTF
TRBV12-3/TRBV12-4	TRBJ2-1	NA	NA	TGTGCCAGCCGAGGTAGGATGGGGGACTCCTACAATGAGCAGTTCTTC	CASRGRMGDSYNEQFF
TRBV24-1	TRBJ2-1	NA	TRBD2	TGTGCCACGGGCGGGGGGGAGGTGTCCTACAATGAGCAGTTCTTC	CATGGGEVSYNEQFF
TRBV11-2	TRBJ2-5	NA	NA	TGTGCCAGCAGCTTATTGCGTCTTCCGGAGGAGACCCAGTACTTC	CASSLLRLPEETQYF
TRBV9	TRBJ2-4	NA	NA	TGTGCCAGCAGCGTAGGGCAGGGAATTCCCAAAAACATTCAGTACTTC	CASSVGQGIPKNIQYF
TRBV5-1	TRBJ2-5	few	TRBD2	TGCGCCAGCAGCTCGGCGGGGGACGGACAAGAGACCCAGTACTTC	CASSSAGDGQETQYF
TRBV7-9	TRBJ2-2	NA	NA	TGTGCCAGCAGCTTATTTGCTGCGAACACCGGGGAGCTGTTTTTT	CASSLFAANTGELFF
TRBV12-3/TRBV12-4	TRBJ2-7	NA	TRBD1	TGTGCCAGCAGACCCAAACAGGGGGCGGGAGAGCAGTACTTC	CASRPKQGAGEQYF
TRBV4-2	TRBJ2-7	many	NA	TGTGCCAGCAGCCATAACCAGGGGTACGAGCAGTACTTC	CASSHNQGYEQYF
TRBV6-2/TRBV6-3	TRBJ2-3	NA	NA	TGTGCCAGCAGTTACGCCAGACGCACAGATACGCAGTATTTT	CASSYARRTDTQYF
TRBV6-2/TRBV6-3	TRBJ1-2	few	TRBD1	TGTGCCAGCATCGAGGGCCCTAGGGACAGGGCTAACTATGGCTACACCTTC	CASIEGPRDRANYGYTF
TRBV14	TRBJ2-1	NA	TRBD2	TGTGCCAGCAGCCAAGCTAGCGGGAGATGGTCCTACAATGAGCAGTTCTTC	CASSQASGRWSYNEQFF
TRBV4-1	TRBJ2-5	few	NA	TGCGCCAGCAGCCAAGATGAGGGAATGGAGACCCAGTACTTC	CASSQDEGMETQYF
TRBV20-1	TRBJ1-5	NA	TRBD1	TGCAGTGCCAATCAAGGGACAGGATATAGCAATCAGCCCCAGCATTTT	CSANQGTGYSNQPQHF
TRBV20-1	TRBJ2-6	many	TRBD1	TGCAGTGCTAAATCCGGGACAGGGATATCTGGGGCCAACGTCCTGACTTTC	CSAKSGTGISGANVLTF
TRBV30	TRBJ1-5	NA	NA	TGTGCCTGGACCCCCATGGGGGGTCAGCCCCAGCATTTT	CAWTPMGGQPQHF
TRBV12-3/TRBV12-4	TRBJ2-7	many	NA	TGTGCCAGCAGTTTGGGCTACTTCTACGAGCAGTACTTC	CASSLGYFYEQYF
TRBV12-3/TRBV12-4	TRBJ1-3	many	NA	TGTGCCAGCAGTTACCAGAGCTCTGGAAACACCATATATTTT	CASSYQSSGNTIYF
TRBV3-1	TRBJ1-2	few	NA	TGTGCCAGCAGCCAAGTACGCTATGGCTACACCTTC	CASSQVRYGYTF
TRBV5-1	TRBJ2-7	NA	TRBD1	TGCGCCAGCAGCTTGGGGGTAGGGGGCGTTTACGAGCAGTACTTC	CASSLGVGGVYEQYF
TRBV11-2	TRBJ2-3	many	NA	TGTGCCAGCAGCTTAGCTCCGCGGGCCGCAGATACGCAGTATTTT	CASSLAPRAADTQYF
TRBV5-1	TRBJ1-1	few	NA	TGCGCCAGCAGCTTGGCCAAGGATTCTGAAGCTTTCTTT	CASSLAKDSEAFF
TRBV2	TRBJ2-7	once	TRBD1	TGTGCCAGCAAATGGAGCAGGGACAGCTACGAGCAGTACTTC	CASKWSRDSYEQYF
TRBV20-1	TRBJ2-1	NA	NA	TGCAGTGCTAGGAGGTCGGGACGATCCTCCTACAATGAGCAGTTCTTC	CSARRSGRSSYNEQFF
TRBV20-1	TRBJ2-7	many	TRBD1	TGCAGTGCTAGAGATCCCGGACAGGGGGGCCCCTACGAGCAGTACTTC	CSARDPGQGGPYEQYF
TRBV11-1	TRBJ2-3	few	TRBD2	TGTGCCAGCAGAACTACTAGCGGGGGCCCAGATACGCAGTATTTT	CASRTTSGGPDTQYF
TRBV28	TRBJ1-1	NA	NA	TGTGCCAGCAGGCCAGGGACTCAGTACACTGAAGCTTTCTTT	CASRPGTQYTEAFF
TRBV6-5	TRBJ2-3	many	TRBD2	TGTGCCAGCAGTTTTGCTAGCGGGGGGGCAGATACGCAGTATTTT	CASSFASGGADTQYF
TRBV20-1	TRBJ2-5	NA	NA	TGCAGTGCTAGAGACTTAAGGGCCGGCCAAGAGACCCAGTACTTC	CSARDLRAGQETQYF
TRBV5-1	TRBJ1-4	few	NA	TGCGCCAGCAGCTTGTACAACAGCAATGAAAAACTGTTTTTT	CASSLYNSNEKLFF
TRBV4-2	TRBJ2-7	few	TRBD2	TGTGCCAGCAGCCTCAGTACAGTTCGGGGGGTGGATGGCGGCGACGAGCAGTACTTC	CASSLSTVRGVDGGDEQYF
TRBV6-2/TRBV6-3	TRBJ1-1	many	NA	TGTGCCAGCAGCCGGGCCAACACTGAAGCTTTCTTT	CASSRANTEAFF
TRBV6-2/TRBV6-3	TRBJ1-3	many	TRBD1	TGTGCCAGCAGATCGCCTGGACAGGGCACCGGAAACACCATATATTTT	CASRSPGQGTGNTIYF
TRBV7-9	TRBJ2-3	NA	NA	TGTGCCAGCAGCTCCGGAGCCGGGGATAGCACAGATACGCAGTATTTT	CASSSGAGDSTDTQYF
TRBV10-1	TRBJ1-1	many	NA	TGCGCCAGCAGAATGGACGCGGTCTATGAGACTGAAGCTTTCTTT	CASRMDAVYETEAFF
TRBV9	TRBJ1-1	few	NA	TGTGCCAGCAGCGTCAACCCAGGGGATCGGGCTTTCTTT	CASSVNPGDRAFF
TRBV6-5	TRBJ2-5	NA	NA	TGTGCCAGCAGTTACTCGCTAGTCAAAGAGACCCAGTACTTC	CASSYSLVKETQYF
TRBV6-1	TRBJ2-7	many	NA	TGTGCCAGCACCCCGACGGGACTTAATTCCTCCTACGAGCAGTACTTC	CASTPTGLNSSYEQYF
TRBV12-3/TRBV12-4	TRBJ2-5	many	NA	TGTGCCAGCAGGCCTTTGGGGCCCGCGGAGACCCAGTACTTC	CASRPLGPAETQYF
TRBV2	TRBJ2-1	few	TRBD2	TGTGCCAGCAGGAGACTAGCGGTCTACAATGAGCAGTTCTTC	CASRRLAVYNEQFF
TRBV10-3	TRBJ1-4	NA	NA	TGTGCCATCAGTGTCCAACCAGGGGCTGAAAAACTGTTTTTT	CAISVQPGAEKLFF
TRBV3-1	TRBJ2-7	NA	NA	TGTGCCAGCAGCCAAGGTGCGGCGGGCCCCGGGCGAGAGCAGTACTTC	CASSQGAAGPGREQYF
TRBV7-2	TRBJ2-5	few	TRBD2	TGTGCCAGCAGCGTCAATAGCGGGAGCACAGAGACCCAGTACTTC	CASSVNSGSTETQYF
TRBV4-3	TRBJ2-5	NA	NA	TGCGCCAGCAACCAAGATGGGCGGGTCGGAGAGACCCAGTACTTC	CASNQDGRVGETQYF
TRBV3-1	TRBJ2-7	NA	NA	TGTGCCAGCAGCCAACAATCCGAGCAGTACTTC	CASSQQSEQYF
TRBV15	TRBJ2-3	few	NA	TGTGCCACCAGCAGAGATTACACCACAGATACGCAGTATTTT	CATSRDYTTDTQYF
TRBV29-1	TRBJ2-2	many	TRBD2	TGCAGCGTTGAAGAGAAACCCACTAGCGGGAGGCGCAACACCGGGGAGCTGTTTTTT	CSVEEKPTSGRRNTGELFF
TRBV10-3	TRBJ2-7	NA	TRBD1	TGTGCCATCAGTGGGACAGGGGCTTACGAGCAGTACTTC	CAISGTGAYEQYF
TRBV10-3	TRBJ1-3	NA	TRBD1	TGTGCCATCAGCAGGGACAGCCAGAGGGGAAACACCATATATTTT	CAISRDSQRGNTIYF